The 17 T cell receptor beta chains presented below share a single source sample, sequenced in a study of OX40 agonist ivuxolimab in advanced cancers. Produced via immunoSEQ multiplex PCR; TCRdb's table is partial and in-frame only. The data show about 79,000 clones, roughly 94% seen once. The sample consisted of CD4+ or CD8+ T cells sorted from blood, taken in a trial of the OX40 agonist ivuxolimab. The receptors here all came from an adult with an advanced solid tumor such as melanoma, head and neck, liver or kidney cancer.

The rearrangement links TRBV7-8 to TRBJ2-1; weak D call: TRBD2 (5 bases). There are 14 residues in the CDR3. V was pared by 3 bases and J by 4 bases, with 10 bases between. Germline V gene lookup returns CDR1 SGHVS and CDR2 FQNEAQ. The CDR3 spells CASSFGKGYNEQFF. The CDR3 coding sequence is TGTGCCAGCAGCTTCGGGAAAGGATACAATGAGCAGTTCTTC.

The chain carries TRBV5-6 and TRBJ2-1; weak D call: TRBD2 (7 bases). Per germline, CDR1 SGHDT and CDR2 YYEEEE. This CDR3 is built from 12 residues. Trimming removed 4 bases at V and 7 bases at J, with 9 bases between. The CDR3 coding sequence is TGTGCCAGCAGCGAGGGGGGGAATGAGCAGTTCTTC. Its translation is CASSEGGNEQFF.

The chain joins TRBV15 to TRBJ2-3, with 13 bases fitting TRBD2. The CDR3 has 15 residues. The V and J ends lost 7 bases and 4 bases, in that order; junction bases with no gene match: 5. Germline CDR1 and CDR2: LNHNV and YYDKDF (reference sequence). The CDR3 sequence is CATNTGLAGADTQYF. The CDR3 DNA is TGTGCCACCAACACCGGACTAGCGGGAGCAGATACGCAGTATTTT.

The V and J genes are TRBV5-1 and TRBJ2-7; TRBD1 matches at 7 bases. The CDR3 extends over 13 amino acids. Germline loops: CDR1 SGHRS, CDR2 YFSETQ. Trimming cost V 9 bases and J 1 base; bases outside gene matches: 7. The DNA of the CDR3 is TGCGCCACCCGGGACAGTCCATCCTACGAGCAGTACTTC. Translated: CATRDSPSYEQYF. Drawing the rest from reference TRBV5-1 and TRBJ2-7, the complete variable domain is KAGVTQTPRYLIKTRGQQVTLSCSPISGHRSVSWYQQTPGQGLQFLFEYFSETQRNKGNFPGRFSGRQFSNSRSEMNVSTLELGDSALYLCATRDSPSYEQYFGPGTRLTVT.

CDR3 sequence reads: CASSLAGPSYEQYF. CDR3 nucleotide sequence: TGTGCCAGCAGCTTAGCGGGCCCCTCCTACGAGCAGTACTTC. The chain is built from TRBV7-3 and TRBJ2-7; D perhaps matches TRBD2 (5 bases). CDR3 length: 14 amino acids. Looked up from germline, CDR1 is SGHTA and CDR2 is FQGTGA. Between the trimmed V and J ends, which lost 2 bases and 0 bases, there was a span of 8 bases.

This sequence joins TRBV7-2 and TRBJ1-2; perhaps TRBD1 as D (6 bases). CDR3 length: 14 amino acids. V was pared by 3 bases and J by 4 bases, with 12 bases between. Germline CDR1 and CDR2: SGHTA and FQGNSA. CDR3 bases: TGTGCCAGCAGCTTCGGGACAAGCGGCTATGGCTACACCTTC. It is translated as CASSFGTSGYGYTF.

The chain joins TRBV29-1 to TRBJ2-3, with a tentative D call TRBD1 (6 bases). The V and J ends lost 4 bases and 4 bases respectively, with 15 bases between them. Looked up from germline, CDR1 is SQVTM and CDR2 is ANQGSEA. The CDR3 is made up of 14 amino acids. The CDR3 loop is CSVVVQGRADTQYF. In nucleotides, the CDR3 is TGCAGCGTTGTAGTACAGGGAAGGGCAGATACGCAGTATTTT.

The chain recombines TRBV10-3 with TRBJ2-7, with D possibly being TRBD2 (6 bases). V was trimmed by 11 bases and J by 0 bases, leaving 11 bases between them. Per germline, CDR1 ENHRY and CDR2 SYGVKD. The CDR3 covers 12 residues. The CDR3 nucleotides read TGTGCCGTAGGGGAGGCCTCCTACGAGCAGTACTTC. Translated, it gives CAVGEASYEQYF.

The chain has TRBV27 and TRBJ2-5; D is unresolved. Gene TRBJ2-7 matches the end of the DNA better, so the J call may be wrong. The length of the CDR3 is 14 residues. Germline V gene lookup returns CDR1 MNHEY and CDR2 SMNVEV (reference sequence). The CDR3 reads CASSLGLAAYEQYF. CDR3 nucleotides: TGTGCCAGCAGTTTAGGTCTGGCAGCCTACGAGCAGTACTTC.

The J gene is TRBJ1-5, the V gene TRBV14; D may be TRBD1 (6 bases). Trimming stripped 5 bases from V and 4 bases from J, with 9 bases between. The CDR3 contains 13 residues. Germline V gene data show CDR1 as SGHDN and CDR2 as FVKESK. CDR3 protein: CASSTGQNQPQHF. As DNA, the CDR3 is TGTGCCAGCAGCACAGGACAGAATCAGCCCCAGCATTTT.

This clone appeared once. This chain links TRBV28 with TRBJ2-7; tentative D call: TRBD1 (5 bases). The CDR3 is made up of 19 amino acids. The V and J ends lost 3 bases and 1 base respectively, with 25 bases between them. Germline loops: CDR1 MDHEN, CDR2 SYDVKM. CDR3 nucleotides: TGTGCCAGCAGTTTTACCCCCTTGGATTGGCAGGGTTTATCCTACGAGCAGTACTTC. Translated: CASSFTPLDWQGLSYEQYF.

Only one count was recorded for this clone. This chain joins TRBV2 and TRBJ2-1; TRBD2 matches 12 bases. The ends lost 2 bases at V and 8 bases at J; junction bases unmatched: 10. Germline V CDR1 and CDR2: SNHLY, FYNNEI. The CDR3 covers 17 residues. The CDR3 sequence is CASSEQLAGGPNYEQFF. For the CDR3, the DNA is TGTGCCAGCAGTGAACAGCTAGCGGGAGGGCCTAATTATGAGCAGTTCTTC.

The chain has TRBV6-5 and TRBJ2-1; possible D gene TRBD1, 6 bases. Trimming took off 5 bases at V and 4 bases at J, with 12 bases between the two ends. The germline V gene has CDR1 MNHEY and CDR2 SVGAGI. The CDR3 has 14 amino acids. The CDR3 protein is CASSADSLYNEQFF. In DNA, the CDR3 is TGTGCCAGCAGTGCGGACAGTCTATACAATGAGCAGTTCTTC.

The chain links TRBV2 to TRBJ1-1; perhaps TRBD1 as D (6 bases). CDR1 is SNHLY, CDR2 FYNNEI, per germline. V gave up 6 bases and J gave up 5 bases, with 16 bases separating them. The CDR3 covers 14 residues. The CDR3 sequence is CASSLGGGVTEAFF. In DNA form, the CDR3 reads TGTGCCAGCAGCCTAGGGGGAGGGGTTACTGAAGCTTTCTTT.

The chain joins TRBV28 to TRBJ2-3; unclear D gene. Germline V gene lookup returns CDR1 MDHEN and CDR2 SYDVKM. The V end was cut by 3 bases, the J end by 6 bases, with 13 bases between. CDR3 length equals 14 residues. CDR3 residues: CASSFMQLKDTQYF. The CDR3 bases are TGTGCCAGCAGTTTTATGCAGCTAAAGGATACGCAGTATTTT.

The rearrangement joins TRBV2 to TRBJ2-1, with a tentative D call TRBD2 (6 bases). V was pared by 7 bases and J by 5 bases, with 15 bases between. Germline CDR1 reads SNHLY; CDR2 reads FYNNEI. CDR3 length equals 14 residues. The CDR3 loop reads CASILRDSNNEQFF. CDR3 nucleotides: TGTGCCAGCATACTCCGGGACTCTAACAATGAGCAGTTCTTC.

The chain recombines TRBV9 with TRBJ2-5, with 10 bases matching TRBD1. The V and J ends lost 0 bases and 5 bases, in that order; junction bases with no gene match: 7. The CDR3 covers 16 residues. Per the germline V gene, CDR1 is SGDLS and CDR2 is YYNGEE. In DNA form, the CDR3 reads TGTGCCAGCAGCGTAGGCGGGACAGGGGCGGAGGAGACCCAGTACTTC. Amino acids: CASSVGGTGAEETQYF. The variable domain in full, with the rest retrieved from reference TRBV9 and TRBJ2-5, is DSGVTQTPKHLITATGQRVTLRCSPRSGDLSVYWYQQSLDQGLQFLIQYYNGEERAKGNILERFSAQQFPDLHSELNLSSLELGDSALYFCASSVGGTGAEETQYFGPGTRLLVL.